One sample yielded the 25 T cell receptor beta chains listed below, sequenced in a study of radiotherapy plus CTLA-4 blockade in lung cancer. Profiling relied on immunoSEQ multiplex PCR, and the TCRdb table lists in-frame clones only, not all of them. Here the sample spans tens of thousands of clones, roughly 77% being singletons. The source was peripheral blood, collected from a patient treated with radiotherapy plus ipilimumab. These receptor sequences come from a human donor with non-small cell lung cancer who had a complete response to radiotherapy plus ipilimumab.

This chain links TRBV4-3 with TRBJ2-2; a weak D match, TRBD1 (6 bases). V was cut by 4 bases and J by 5 bases, with 11 bases left in between. Germline V gene lookup returns CDR1 LGHNA and CDR2 YSLEER. The CDR3 has 14 amino acids. CDR3 region: CASSPVGQTGELFF. The CDR3 DNA reads TGCGCCAGCAGCCCAGTAGGACAGACCGGGGAGCTGTTTTTT.

This sequence joins TRBV5-1 and TRBJ1-1, with a possible D match to TRBD1 (6 bases). The CDR3 is 14 amino acids. Trimming stripped 4 bases from V and 4 bases from J, with 14 bases between. Germline CDR1 is SGHRS and CDR2 is YFSETQ. CDR3 nucleotides: TGCGCCAGCAGCGTTCCAGGGGTGGGCACTGAAGCTTTCTTT. Translation gives CASSVPGVGTEAFF.

The genes are TRBV10-2 and TRBJ1-3; no definite D call. The V end lost 0 bases, the J end lost 8 bases, and 20 bases lay between the germline ends. CDR1 WSHSY and CDR2 SAAADI come from the germline V gene. CDR3 length equals 17 residues. CDR3 in DNA: TGCGCCAGCAGTGAGTCAACAATTAAGGAGACCGGGGACACCATATATTTT. Encoded protein: CASSESTIKETGDTIYF.

The chain couples TRBV5-1 to TRBJ2-3, with a weak D call TRBD2 (5 bases). In germline, CDR1 is SGHRS, CDR2 YFSETQ. V was clipped by 7 bases and J by 2 bases, with 14 bases between them. The CDR3 totals 14 residues. The CDR3 DNA reads as TGCGCCAGCCACAGCGGTACATACACAGATACGCAGTATTTT. Translated, it gives CASHSGTYTDTQYF.

This clone was seen only a few times. The chain uses TRBV5-1 and TRBJ2-7; 8 bases are shared with TRBD2. The CDR3 covers 18 residues. Germline V CDR1 and CDR2: SGHRS, YFSETQ. The trim removed 0 bases at V and 2 bases at J, leaving 13 bases unmatched. CDR3 loop: CASSLAPSGRTTPYEQYV. In DNA, the CDR3 is TGCGCCAGCAGCTTGGCCCCTAGCGGGCGTACTACACCCTACGAGCAGTACGTC.

The chain couples TRBV7-2 to TRBJ1-1; D remains ambiguous. The CDR3 consists of 14 residues. CDR1 is SGHTA, CDR2 FQGNSA, per germline. Trimming cost V 3 bases and J 0 bases, with 8 bases left between them. CDR3 sequence: CASSLGVMNTEAFF. For the CDR3, the DNA is TGTGCCAGCAGCTTGGGAGTCATGAACACTGAAGCTTTCTTT.

The sample holds one count of this clone. The chain joins TRBV18 to TRBJ1-5; TRBD1 aligns across 7 bases. J gave up 6 bases and V 4 bases, and 9 bases lay outside the gene matches. This CDR3 region has 15 residues. Looked up from germline, CDR1 is KGHSH and CDR2 is LQKENI. CDR3 residues: CASSQSPDRAQPQHF. The CDR3 nucleotides read TGTGCCAGCTCACAAAGCCCCGACAGGGCTCAGCCCCAGCATTTT.

The rearrangement joins TRBV18 to TRBJ1-1, with 10 bases that match TRBD1. The germline V gene encodes CDR1 KGHSH and CDR2 LQKENI. The junction had 8 bases not matched to a gene; V was cut back by 0 bases and J by 1 base. The CDR3 totals 18 residues. CDR3 sequence: CASSPPGQGTIGNTEAFF. The CDR3 DNA sequence: TGTGCCAGCTCACCACCGGGACAGGGGACTATCGGGAACACTGAAGCTTTCTTT.

The genes are TRBV7-2 and TRBJ1-3, with 9 bases aligning to TRBD1. This CDR3 contains 16 residues. J was trimmed by 2 bases and V by 3 bases; bases with no gene match: 5. Germline CDR1 reads SGHTA; CDR2 reads FQGNSA. DNA for the CDR3: TGTGCCAGCAGCTTCCCGGGACAGGGAACTGGAAACACCATATATTTT. This translates into CASSFPGQGTGNTIYF.

The chain joins TRBV19 to TRBJ2-7; no firm D call. The germline gives CDR1 LNHDA, CDR2 SQIVND (reference sequence). This CDR3 spans 14 amino acids. V lost 3 bases to trimming and J lost 1 base, with 10 bases between them. The CDR3 loop reads CASSIEAGSYEQYF. CDR3 bases: TGTGCCAGTAGTATCGAGGCCGGTTCCTACGAGCAGTACTTC.

V is TRBV7-6 and J is TRBJ1-1, with TRBD1 as a possible D gene (6 bases). CDR1 is SGHVS, CDR2 FNYEAQ, per germline. The V end was cut by 5 bases, the J end by 3 bases, with 19 bases between. CDR3 size: 16 residues. CDR3 residues: CASSQLGRGLYTEAFF. The CDR3 DNA reads TGTGCCAGCAGCCAACTGGGGCGGGGGCTATACACTGAAGCTTTCTTT.

This clone was observed once. The gene calls are TRBV19 and TRBJ1-6, with D unresolved. The CDR3 length is 13 residues. Germline V gives CDR1 LNHDA, CDR2 SQIVND (reference sequence). V dropped 0 bases and J dropped 13 bases, with 10 bases sitting between them. The CDR3 DNA reads TGTGCCAGTAGTATAGATTCGTTCCGGCCCCTCCACTTT. Translation: CASSIDSFRPLHF.

The genes are TRBV28 and TRBJ1-3; 11 nucleotides align to TRBD1. V dropped 2 bases and J dropped 1; count of bases not matched to a gene: 4. Germline loops: CDR1 MDHEN, CDR2 SYDVKM. The CDR3 runs to 17 residues. The CDR3: CASSLIGTGGSGNTIYF. The CDR3 coding sequence is TGTGCCAGCAGTTTAATTGGGACAGGGGGTTCTGGAAACACCATATATTTT.

This chain links TRBV5-1 with TRBJ2-7; TRBD1 agrees at 9 bases. This CDR3 has 15 amino acids. The germline V gene encodes CDR1 SGHRS and CDR2 YFSETQ. Unmatched junction bases numbered 7, after V lost 4 bases and J lost 2 bases. The CDR3 region has the DNA TGCGCCAGCAGCCCCGGACAGGGGAGTCCCTACGAGCAGTACTTC. Translation: CASSPGQGSPYEQYF.

This chain connects TRBV2 to TRBJ1-5; 8 bases are shared with TRBD1. Losses at the gene ends were 7 bases for V and 6 bases for J; bases not matched to a gene: 14. The germline V gene encodes CDR1 SNHLY and CDR2 FYNNEI. The CDR3 runs to 16 residues. The CDR3 DNA reads as TGTGCCAGCAAAGAAGGACAGGGAAGGGGCGGTCAGCCCCAGCATTTT. Its translation is CASKEGQGRGGQPQHF.

The genes are TRBV11-2 and TRBJ1-4; TRBD1 matches at 11 bases. The V and J ends lost 5 bases and 0 bases, in that order; junction bases with no gene match: 5. Germline lookup yields CDR1 SGHAT and CDR2 FQNNGV. There are 17 residues in the CDR3. CDR3 residues: CASSAWDRGATNEKLFF. The CDR3 DNA reads as TGTGCCAGCAGCGCCTGGGACAGGGGGGCAACTAATGAAAAACTGTTTTTT.

This chain links TRBV7-9 with TRBJ1-2, with 12 bases identical to TRBD1. The germline CDR1 and CDR2 sequences are SEHNR and FQNEAQ (reference sequence). The length of the CDR3 is 18 residues. Germline trimming cut 5 bases from V and 2 bases from J; bases unmatched to any gene: 12. The CDR3 is CASSRERDRGQLNYGYTF. DNA for the CDR3: TGTGCCAGCAGCCGAGAGCGGGACAGGGGGCAGCTAAACTATGGCTACACCTTC.

The chain combines TRBV18 with TRBJ1-1; TRBD1 aligns across 7 bases. The germline CDR1 and CDR2 sequences are KGHSH and LQKENI. The V and J ends lost 0 bases and 1 base, in that order; junction bases with no gene match: 8. The CDR3 runs 17 residues. CDR3 in amino acids: CASSPPRTGLGNTEAFF. For the CDR3, the DNA is TGTGCCAGCTCACCACCAAGGACAGGACTGGGGAACACTGAAGCTTTCTTT. Drawing the rest from reference TRBV18 and TRBJ1-1, the complete variable domain is NAGVMQNPRHLVRRRGQEARLRCSPMKGHSHVYWYRQLPEEGLKFMVYLQKENIIDESGMPKERFSAEFPKEGPSILRIQQVVRGDSAAYFCASSPPRTGLGNTEAFFGQGTRLTVV.

This chain joins TRBV5-1 and TRBJ2-1; 11 nucleotides line up with TRBD1. The V gene end was trimmed by 4 bases and the J gene end by 4 bases; junction bases not matched to a gene: 4. The CDR3 has 15 residues. Germline CDR1 and CDR2: SGHRS and YFSETQ. In DNA, the CDR3 is TGCGCCAGCAGCCTTGGGACAGGGGGGTACAATGAGCAGTTCTTC. Amino acid sequence: CASSLGTGGYNEQFF. The variable domain in full, completed from reference TRBV5-1 and TRBJ2-1, reads KAGVTQTPRYLIKTRGQQVTLSCSPISGHRSVSWYQQTPGQGLQFLFEYFSETQRNKGNFPGRFSGRQFSNSRSEMNVSTLELGDSALYLCASSLGTGGYNEQFFGPGTRLTVL.

The CDR3 sequence: CASSQVPGLALYEQYF. The CDR3 nucleotides read TGCGCCAGCAGCCAAGTTCCGGGACTAGCTCTCTACGAGCAGTACTTC. V gene TRBV4-3 combines with J gene TRBJ2-5; TRBD2 aligns across 9 bases. The end of the DNA fits TRBJ2-7 better, so the J call may be wrong. The CDR3 runs to 16 residues. CDR1 LGHNA and CDR2 YSLEER come from the germline V gene.

The rearrangement uses TRBV10-3 and TRBJ2-3; D perhaps matches TRBD2 (5 bases). The germline V gene encodes CDR1 ENHRY and CDR2 SYGVKD. The V and J ends lost 2 bases and 1 base respectively, with 7 bases between them. This CDR3 is 14 amino acids long. The CDR3 sequence: CAISEGSRTDTQYF. CDR3 bases: TGTGCCATCAGTGAGGGGAGCCGCACAGATACGCAGTATTTT.

CDR3 amino acids: CASSPGQGDTEAFF. The CDR3 DNA sequence: TGTGCCAGCAGCCCGGGACAGGGGGACACTGAAGCTTTCTTT. This chain connects TRBV13 to TRBJ1-1; 11 positions match TRBD1. Looked up from germline, CDR1 is PRHDT and CDR2 is FYEKMQ (reference sequence). The CDR3 is 14 amino acids. After removal of 5 bases from V and 3 bases from J, the junction contained 2 bases not matched to a gene.

The chain joins TRBV5-4 to TRBJ1-1; D unresolved. Germline V lookup: CDR1 SGHNT, CDR2 YYREEE (reference sequence). The CDR3 contains 14 residues. The germline V and J ends were trimmed by 0 bases and 1 base, with 7 bases remaining between them. CDR3: CASSLVNKNTEAFF. In nucleotides, the CDR3 is TGTGCCAGCAGCTTGGTCAACAAGAACACTGAAGCTTTCTTT.

The table lists this clone with a count of one. The chain uses TRBV4-3 and TRBJ2-1; the match to TRBD2 covers 13 bases. The length of the CDR3 is 17 residues. The V segment lost 4 bases and the J segment 5 bases; nucleotides outside the gene matches: 8. Germline CDR1 is LGHNA and CDR2 is YSLEER. In DNA, the CDR3 is TGCGCCAGCAGCCGGCATTTTGGGACTAGCGGGAACAATGAGCAGTTCTTC. Translated, it gives CASSRHFGTSGNNEQFF.

This clone was seen only a few times. The V call is TRBV4-1, the J call TRBJ2-4, with TRBD2 as a possible D gene (6 bases). This CDR3 has 17 residues. CDR1 is MGHRA and CDR2 is YSYEKL in the germline V gene. The ends were cut back, 1 base at V and 2 bases at J, with 15 bases in the middle. CDR3 nucleotides: TGCGCCAGCAGCCAAGGAACGCTAGGGAGGACCAAAAACATTCAGTACTTC. Encoded protein: CASSQGTLGRTKNIQYF.